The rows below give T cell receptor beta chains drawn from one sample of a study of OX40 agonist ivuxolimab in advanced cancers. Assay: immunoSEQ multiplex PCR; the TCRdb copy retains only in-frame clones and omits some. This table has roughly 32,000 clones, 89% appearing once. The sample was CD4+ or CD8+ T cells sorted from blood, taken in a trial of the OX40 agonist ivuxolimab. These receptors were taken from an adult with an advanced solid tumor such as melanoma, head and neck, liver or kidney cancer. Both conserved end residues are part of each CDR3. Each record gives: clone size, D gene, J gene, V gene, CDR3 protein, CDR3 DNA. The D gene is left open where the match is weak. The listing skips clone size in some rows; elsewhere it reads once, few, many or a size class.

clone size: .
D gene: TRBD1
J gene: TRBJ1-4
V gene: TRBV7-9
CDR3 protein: CASSPLSGQGEEKLFF
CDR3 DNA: TGTGCCAGCAGCCCCCTGTCGGGACAGGGAGAAGAAAAACTGTTTTTT

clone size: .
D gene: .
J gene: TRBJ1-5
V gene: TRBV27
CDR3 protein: CASGVASNQPQHF
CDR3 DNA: TGTGCCAGCGGAGTGGCAAGCAATCAGCCCCAGCATTTT

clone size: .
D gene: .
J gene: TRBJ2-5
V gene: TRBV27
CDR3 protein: CASSLSIAGEDQYF
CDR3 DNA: TGTGCCAGCAGTTTATCGATTGCAGGGGAGGACCAGTACTTC

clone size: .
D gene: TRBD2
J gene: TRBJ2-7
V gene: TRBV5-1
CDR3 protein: CASSPSSGPTYEQYF
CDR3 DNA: TGCGCCAGCAGCCCATCTAGCGGGCCTACGTACGAGCAGTACTTC

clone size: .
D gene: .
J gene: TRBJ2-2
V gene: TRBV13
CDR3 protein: CASSLKPATGELFF
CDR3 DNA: TGTGCCAGCAGCTTAAAGCCTGCCACCGGGGAGCTGTTTTTT

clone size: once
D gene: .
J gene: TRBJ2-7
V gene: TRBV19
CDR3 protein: CASREGIGYEQYF
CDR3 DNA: TGTGCCAGTAGGGAGGGCATCGGCTACGAGCAGTACTTC

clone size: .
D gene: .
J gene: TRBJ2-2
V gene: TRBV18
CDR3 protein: CASSPILTVGLTGELFF
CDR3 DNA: TGTGCCAGCTCACCGATCCTGACAGTCGGCCTCACCGGGGAGCTGTTTTTT

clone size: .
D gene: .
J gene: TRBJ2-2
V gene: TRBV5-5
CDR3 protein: CASSLTANTGELFF
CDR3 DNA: TGTGCCAGCAGCTTGACAGCGAACACCGGGGAGCTGTTTTTT

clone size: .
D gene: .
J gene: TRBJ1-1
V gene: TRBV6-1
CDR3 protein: CASSPDVLDTEAFF
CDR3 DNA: TGTGCCAGCAGTCCAGATGTTTTGGACACTGAAGCTTTCTTT

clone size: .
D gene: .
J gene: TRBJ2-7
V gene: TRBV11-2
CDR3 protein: CASSLEAVYEQYF
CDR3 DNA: TGTGCCAGCAGCTTAGAGGCCGTCTACGAGCAGTACTTC

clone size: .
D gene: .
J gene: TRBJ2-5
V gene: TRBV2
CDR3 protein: CASRWDWSQETQYF
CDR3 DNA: TGTGCCAGCAGGTGGGACTGGAGCCAAGAGACCCAGTACTTC

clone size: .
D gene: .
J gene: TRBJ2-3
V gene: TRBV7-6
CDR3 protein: CASSYTGALDTQYF
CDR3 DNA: TGTGCCAGCAGCTATACGGGGGCATTAGATACGCAGTATTTT

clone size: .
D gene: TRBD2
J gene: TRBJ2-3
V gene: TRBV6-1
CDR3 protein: CASSWGGPTDTQYF
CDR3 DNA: TGTGCCAGCAGCTGGGGAGGGCCCACAGATACGCAGTATTTT

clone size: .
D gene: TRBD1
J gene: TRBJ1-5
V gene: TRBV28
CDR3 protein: CASRNPGQDRNQPQHF
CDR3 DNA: TGTGCCAGCAGAAATCCGGGACAGGACCGAAATCAGCCCCAGCATTTT

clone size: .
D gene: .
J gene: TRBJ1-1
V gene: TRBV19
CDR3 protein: CASSIDLDGTEAFF
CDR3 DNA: TGTGCCAGTAGTATAGATCTAGATGGCACTGAAGCTTTCTTT

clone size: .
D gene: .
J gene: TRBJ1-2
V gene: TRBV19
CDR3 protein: CASSITGQGMGDYGYTF
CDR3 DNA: TGTGCCAGTAGTATAACGGGACAAGGGATGGGGGACTATGGCTACACCTTC

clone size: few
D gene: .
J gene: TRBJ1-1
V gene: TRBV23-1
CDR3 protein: CASSRKNTEAFF
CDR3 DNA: TGCGCCAGCAGTCGCAAGAACACTGAAGCTTTCTTT

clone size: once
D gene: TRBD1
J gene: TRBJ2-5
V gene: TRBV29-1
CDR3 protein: CSVDDRGRPETQYF
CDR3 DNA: TGCAGCGTTGATGACAGGGGGCGCCCAGAGACCCAGTACTTC

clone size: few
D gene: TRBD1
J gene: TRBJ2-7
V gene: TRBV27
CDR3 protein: CASSSGQGYEQYF
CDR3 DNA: TGTGCCAGCAGTTCAGGACAGGGCTACGAGCAGTACTTC

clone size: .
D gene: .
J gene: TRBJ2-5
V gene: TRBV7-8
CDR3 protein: CASSPGGAQETQYF
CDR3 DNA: TGTGCCAGCAGCCCAGGTGGGGCCCAAGAGACCCAGTACTTC

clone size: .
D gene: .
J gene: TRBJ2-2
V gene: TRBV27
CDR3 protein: CASSFRETGELFF
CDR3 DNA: TGTGCCAGCAGTTTTAGAGAGACCGGGGAGCTGTTTTTT

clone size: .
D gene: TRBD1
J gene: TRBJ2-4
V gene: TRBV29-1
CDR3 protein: CSVEDPAGGIQYF
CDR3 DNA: TGCAGCGTTGAAGATCCGGCAGGGGGCATTCAGTACTTC

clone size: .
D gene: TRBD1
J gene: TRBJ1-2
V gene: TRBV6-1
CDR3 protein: CASTPGQDNYGYTF
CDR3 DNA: TGTGCCAGTACCCCCGGACAGGATAACTATGGCTACACCTTC

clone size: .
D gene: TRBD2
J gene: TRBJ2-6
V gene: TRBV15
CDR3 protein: CATSRLAGASGANVLTF
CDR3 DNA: TGTGCCACCAGCAGGTTAGCGGGGGCCTCTGGGGCCAACGTCCTGACTTTC

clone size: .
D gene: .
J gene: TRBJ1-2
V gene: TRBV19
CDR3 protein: CASSPTGPDGYTF
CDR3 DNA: TGTGCCAGTAGTCCTACAGGCCCGGATGGCTACACCTTC

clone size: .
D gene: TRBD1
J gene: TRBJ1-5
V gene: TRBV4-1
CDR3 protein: CASSQVWTGGANQPQHF
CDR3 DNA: TGCGCCAGCAGCCAAGTGTGGACAGGGGGAGCGAATCAGCCCCAGCATTTT

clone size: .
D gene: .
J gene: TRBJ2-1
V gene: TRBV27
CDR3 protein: CASSSGTQQFF
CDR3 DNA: TGTGCCAGCAGTTCCGGGACCCAGCAGTTCTTC

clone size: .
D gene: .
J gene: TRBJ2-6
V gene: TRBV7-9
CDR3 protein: CASSLVKISGANVLTF
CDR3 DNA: TGTGCCAGCAGCTTAGTAAAGATCTCTGGGGCCAACGTCCTGACTTTC

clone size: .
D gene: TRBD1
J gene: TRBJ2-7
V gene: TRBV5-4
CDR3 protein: CASSVNRGRWEQYF
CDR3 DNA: TGTGCCAGCAGCGTCAACAGGGGGCGCTGGGAGCAGTACTTC

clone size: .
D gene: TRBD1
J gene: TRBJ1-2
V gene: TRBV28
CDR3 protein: CASSVSTTGESIWGYTF
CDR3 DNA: TGTGCCAGCAGTGTATCCACAACAGGGGAATCGATATGGGGCTACACCTTC

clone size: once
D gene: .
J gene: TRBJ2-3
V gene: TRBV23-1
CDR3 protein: CASSQIGPRRLTDTQYF
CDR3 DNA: TGCGCCAGCAGTCAAATCGGGCCACGTAGGCTCACAGATACGCAGTATTTT

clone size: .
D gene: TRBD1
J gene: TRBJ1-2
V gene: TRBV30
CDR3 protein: CAWSTGTGGSGYTF
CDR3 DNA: TGTGCCTGGAGTACCGGGACAGGGGGCAGTGGCTACACCTTC

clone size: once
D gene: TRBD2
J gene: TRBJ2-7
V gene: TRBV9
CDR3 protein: CASSPEGTRRYEQYF
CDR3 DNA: TGTGCCAGCAGCCCAGAGGGGACTAGACGCTACGAGCAGTACTTC

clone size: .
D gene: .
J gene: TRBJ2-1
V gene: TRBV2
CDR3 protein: CASLGETPYNEQFF
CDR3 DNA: TGTGCCAGCCTTGGCGAAACCCCCTACAATGAGCAGTTCTTC

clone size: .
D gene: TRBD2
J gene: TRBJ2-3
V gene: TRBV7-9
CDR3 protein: CASSSTSGGSTDTQYF
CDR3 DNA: TGTGCCAGCAGCTCTACTAGCGGGGGTAGCACAGATACGCAGTATTTT

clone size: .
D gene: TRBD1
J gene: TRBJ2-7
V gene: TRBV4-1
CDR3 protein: CASSRLQGIEQYF
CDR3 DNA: TGCGCCAGCAGCCGATTACAGGGGATCGAGCAGTACTTC

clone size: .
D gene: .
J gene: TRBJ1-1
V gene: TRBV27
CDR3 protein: CASSLPMGGEAFF
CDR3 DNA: TGTGCCAGCAGTTTACCGATGGGGGGAGAAGCTTTCTTT

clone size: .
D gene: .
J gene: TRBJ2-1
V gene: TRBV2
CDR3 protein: CASRDKTGFKNEQFF
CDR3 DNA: TGTGCCAGCAGGGACAAGACAGGATTTAAAAATGAGCAGTTCTTC

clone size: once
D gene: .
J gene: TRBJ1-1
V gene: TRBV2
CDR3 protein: CASSEGITNTEAFF
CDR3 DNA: TGTGCCAGCAGTGAAGGTATCACGAACACTGAAGCTTTCTTT

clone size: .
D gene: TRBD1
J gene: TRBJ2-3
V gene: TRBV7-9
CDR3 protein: CASSLPDLGQGGDTQYF
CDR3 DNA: TGTGCCAGCAGCTTACCAGACCTGGGACAGGGCGGGGATACGCAGTATTTT

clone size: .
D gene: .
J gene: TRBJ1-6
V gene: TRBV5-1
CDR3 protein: CASSLGGSPLHF
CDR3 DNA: TGCGCCAGCAGCTTGGGAGGTTCACCCCTCCACTTT

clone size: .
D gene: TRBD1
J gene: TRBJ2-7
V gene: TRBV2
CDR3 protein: CASRSIVDRAEQYF
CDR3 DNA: TGTGCCAGCAGATCGATTGTGGACAGGGCCGAGCAGTACTTC

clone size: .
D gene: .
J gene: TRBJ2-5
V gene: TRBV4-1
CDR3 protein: CASSPDLGQETQYF
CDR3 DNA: TGCGCCAGCAGCCCTGACCTGGGGCAAGAGACCCAGTACTTC

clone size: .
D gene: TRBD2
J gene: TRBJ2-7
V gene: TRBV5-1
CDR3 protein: CASSWGEGEQYF
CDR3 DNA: TGCGCCAGCAGCTGGGGGGAGGGCGAGCAGTACTTC

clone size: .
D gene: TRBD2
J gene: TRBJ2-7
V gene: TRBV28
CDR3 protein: CASSFGTTSYEQYF
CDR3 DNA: TGTGCCAGCAGTTTCGGGACTACCTCCTACGAGCAGTACTTC